Listed below are T cell receptor beta chains from one sample, sequenced in a study of beta chain features in type 1 diabetes. Sequencing used immunoSEQ multiplex PCR; TCRdb keeps in-frame clones, though not all of them. Of about 400,000 clones in the sample, approximately 12% were seen once. The source material was naive CD4+ T cells from blood. All receptors come from a man between 18 and 35 years old in good health. CDR3s include the opening cysteine and the closing phenylalanine or tryptophan. Fields, in order: J gene, D gene, V gene, CDR3 protein. A D gene is named only where the DNA matches it firmly.

>TRBJ2-7|NA|TRBV5-1
CASSADGGFSYEQYF
>TRBJ2-2|TRBD2|TRBV4-3
CASSPRTSGAGELFF
>TRBJ2-1|TRBD1|TRBV28
CASSPLVRQGASYNEQFF
>TRBJ2-7|NA|TRBV28
CASSLSGGTYEQYF
>TRBJ2-5|NA|TRBV27
CASSGHLQETQYF
>TRBJ2-5|TRBD1|TRBV5-1
CASSPDRANQETQYF
>TRBJ1-3|TRBD1|TRBV11-2
CASSMTGAAGNTIYF
>TRBJ2-7|NA|TRBV9
CASGDTGYEQYF
>TRBJ2-7|TRBD2|TRBV19
CASSKLTSGYEQYF
>TRBJ2-3|TRBD2|TRBV7-2
CASSLASGYSTDTQYF
>TRBJ2-3|TRBD2|TRBV30
CAWSVRAGGHGTQYF
>TRBJ2-7|TRBD1|TRBV10-3
CAIKQTGLSYEQYF
>TRBJ2-5|NA|TRBV4-1
CASSHSRQEGETQYF
>TRBJ2-7|NA|TRBV7-2
CASSLVGDRAYEQYF
>TRBJ1-1|TRBD1|TRBV30
CAWSLLGQVGAFF
>TRBJ2-2|NA|TRBV15
CATSRPENGELFF
>TRBJ2-5|NA|TRBV10-3
CAISEGTGSETQYF
>TRBJ1-6|NA|TRBV9
CASSADRSNSPLHF
>TRBJ2-5|NA|TRBV7-2
CASRESSGVETQYF
>TRBJ2-1|NA|TRBV7-2
CASSFLEGAVGNEQFF
>TRBJ1-1|NA|TRBV11-2
CASSFSGGLAEAFF
>TRBJ1-1|NA|TRBV5-4
CASSFMTGNTEAFF
>TRBJ1-1|NA|TRBV7-2
CASSLSRLTLGVNTEAFF
>TRBJ1-4|NA|TRBV4-3
CASSQGGQTQWEKLFF
>TRBJ2-3|TRBD2|TRBV4-1
CASSQLGVSGLAVDTQYF
>TRBJ1-1|TRBD1|TRBV6-6
CASQTRDRGDTEAFF
>TRBJ1-5|NA|TRBV9
CASSVDPDSNQPQHF
>TRBJ2-7|NA|TRBV6-5
CASSYSSSYEQYF
>TRBJ1-3|NA|TRBV29-1
CSVKQGSSGNTIYF
>TRBJ2-1|TRBD2|TRBV25-1
CASGGQDGGSGSWHEQFF
>TRBJ1-6|NA|TRBV18
CASSPWKQGDSPLHF
>TRBJ2-7|TRBD1|TRBV6-6
CASSRRQGAYEQYF
>TRBJ1-2|TRBD1|TRBV18
CASSPSRGPNYGYTF
>TRBJ2-7|NA|TRBV18
CASSPQMEQYF